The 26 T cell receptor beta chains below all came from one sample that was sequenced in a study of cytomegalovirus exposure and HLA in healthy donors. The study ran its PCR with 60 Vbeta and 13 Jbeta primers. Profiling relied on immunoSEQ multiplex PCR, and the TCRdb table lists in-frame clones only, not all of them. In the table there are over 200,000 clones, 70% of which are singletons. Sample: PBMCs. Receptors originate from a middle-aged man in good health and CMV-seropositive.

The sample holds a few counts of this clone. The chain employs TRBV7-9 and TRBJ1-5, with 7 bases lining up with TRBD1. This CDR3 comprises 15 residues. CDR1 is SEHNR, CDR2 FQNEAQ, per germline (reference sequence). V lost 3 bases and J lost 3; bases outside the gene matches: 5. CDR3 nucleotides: TGTGCCAGCAGCTTCGGGGGACAGCCCAATCAGCCCCAGCATTTT. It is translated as CASSFGGQPNQPQHF. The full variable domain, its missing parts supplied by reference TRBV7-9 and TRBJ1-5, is DTGVSQNPRHKITKRGQNVTFRCDPISEHNRLYWYRQTLGQGPEFLTYFQNEAQLEKSRLLSDRFSAERPKGSFSTLEIQRTEQGDSAMYLCASSFGGQPNQPQHFGDGTRLSIL.

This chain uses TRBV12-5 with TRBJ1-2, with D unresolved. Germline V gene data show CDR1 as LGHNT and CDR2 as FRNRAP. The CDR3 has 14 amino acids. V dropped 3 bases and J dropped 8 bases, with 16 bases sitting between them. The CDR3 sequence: CASGFPGVWQGYTF. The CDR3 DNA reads TGTGCTAGTGGTTTCCCTGGAGTTTGGCAAGGCTACACCTTC.

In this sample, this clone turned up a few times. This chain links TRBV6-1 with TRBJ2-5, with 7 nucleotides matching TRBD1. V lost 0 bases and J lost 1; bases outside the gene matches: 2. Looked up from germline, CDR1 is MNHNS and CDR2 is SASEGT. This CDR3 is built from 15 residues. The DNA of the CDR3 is TGTGCCAGCAGTGAAGCCCGGACAGGCCAAGAGACCCAGTACTTC. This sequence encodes CASSEARTGQETQYF.

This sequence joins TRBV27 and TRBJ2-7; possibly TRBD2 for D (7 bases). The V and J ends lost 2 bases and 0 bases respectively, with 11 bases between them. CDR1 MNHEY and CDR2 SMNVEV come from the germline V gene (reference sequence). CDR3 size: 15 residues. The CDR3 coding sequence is TGTGCCAGCAGTTTAGCGGGGGCCCGCTCCTACGAGCAGTACTTC. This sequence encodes CASSLAGARSYEQYF.

The CDR3 nucleotides are TGCGCCAGCAGCCAAGTGTCCCTACGGACTAGCGGGGGGGCCGATGAGCAGTTCTTC. Translation gives CASSQVSLRTSGGADEQFF. This sequence joins TRBV4-1 and TRBJ2-1, with 15 bases that match TRBD2. This CDR3 region has 19 residues. V lost 1 base to trimming and J lost 8 bases; unmatched junction nucleotides: 12. CDR1 MGHRA and CDR2 YSYEKL come from the germline V gene.

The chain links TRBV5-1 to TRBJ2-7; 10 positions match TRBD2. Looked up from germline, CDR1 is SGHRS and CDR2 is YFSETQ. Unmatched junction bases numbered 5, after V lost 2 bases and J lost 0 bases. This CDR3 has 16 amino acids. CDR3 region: CASSFTSGGASYEQYF. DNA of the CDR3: TGCGCCAGCAGCTTTACCAGCGGGGGGGCCTCCTACGAGCAGTACTTC.

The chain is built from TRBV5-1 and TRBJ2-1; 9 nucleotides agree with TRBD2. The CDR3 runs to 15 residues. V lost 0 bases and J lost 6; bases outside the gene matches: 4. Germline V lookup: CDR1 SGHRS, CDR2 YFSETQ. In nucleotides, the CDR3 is TGCGCCAGCAGCTTGGGGGGACTAGCACCCAATGAGCAGTTCTTC. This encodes CASSLGGLAPNEQFF.

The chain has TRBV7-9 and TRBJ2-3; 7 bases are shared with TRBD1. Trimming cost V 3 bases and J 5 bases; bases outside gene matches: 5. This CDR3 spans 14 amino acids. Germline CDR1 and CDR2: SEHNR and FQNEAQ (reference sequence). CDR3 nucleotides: TGTGCCAGCAGCTTCCGGGACAGCTTAGATACGCAGTATTTT. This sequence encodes CASSFRDSLDTQYF.

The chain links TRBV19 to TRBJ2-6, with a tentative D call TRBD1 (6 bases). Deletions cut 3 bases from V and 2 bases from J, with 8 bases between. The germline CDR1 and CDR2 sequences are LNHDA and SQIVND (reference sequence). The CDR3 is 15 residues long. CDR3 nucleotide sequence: TGTGCCAGTAGTATCGCAGGGGCTGGGGCCAACGTCCTGACTTTC. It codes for CASSIAGAGANVLTF.

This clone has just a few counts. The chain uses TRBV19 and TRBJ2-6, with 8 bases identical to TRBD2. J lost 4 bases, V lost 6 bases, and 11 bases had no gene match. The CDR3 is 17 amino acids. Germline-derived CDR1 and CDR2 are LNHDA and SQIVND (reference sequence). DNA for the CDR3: TGTGCCAGTAGCGGGGGGGAAGGAGGCGCCGGGGCCAACGTCCTGACTTTC. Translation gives CASSGGEGGAGANVLTF.

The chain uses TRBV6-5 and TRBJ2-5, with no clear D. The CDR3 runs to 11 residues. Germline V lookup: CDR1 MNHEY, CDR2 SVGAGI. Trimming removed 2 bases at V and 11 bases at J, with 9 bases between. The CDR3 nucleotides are TGTGCCAGCAGTTACGGAGAGGAGCAGTACTTC. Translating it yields CASSYGEEQYF.

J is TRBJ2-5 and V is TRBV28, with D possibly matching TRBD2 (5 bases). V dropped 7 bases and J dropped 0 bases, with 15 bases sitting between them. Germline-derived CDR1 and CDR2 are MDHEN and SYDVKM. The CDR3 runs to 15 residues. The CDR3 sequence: CASKTWTHNQETQYF. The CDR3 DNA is TGTGCCAGCAAGACTTGGACTCATAACCAAGAGACCCAGTACTTC.

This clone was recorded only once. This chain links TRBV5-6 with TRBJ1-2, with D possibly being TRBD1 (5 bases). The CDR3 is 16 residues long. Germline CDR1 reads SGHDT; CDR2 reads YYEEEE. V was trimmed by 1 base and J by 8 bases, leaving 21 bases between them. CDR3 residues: CASSLISRLGPGGYTF. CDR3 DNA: TGTGCCAGCAGCTTGATTTCGAGGTTGGGGCCTGGGGGCTACACCTTC. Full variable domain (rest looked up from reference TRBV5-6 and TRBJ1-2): DAGVTQSPTHLIKTRGQQVTLRCSPKSGHDTVSWYQQALGQGPQFIFQYYEEEERQRGNFPDRFSGHQFPNYSSELNVNALLLGDSALYLCASSLISRLGPGGYTFGSGTRLTVV.

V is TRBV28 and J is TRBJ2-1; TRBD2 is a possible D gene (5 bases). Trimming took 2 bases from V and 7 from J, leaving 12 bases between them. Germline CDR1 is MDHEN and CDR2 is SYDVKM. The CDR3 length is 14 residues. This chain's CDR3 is CASSLKRGGNEQFF. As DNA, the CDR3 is TGTGCCAGCAGTTTAAAGAGAGGCGGGAATGAGCAGTTCTTC.

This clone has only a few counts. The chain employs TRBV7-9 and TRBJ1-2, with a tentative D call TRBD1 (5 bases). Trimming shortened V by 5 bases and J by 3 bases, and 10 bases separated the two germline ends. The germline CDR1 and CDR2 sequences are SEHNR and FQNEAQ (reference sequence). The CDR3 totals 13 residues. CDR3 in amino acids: CASSPRQHYGYTF. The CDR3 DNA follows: TGTGCCAGCAGCCCAAGACAGCACTATGGCTACACCTTC.

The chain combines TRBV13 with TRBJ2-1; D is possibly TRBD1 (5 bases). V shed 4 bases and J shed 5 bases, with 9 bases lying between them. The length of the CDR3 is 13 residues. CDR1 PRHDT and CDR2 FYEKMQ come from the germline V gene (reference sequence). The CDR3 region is CASSYSDNNEQFF. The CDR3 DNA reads TGTGCCAGCAGCTACTCGGACAACAATGAGCAGTTCTTC.

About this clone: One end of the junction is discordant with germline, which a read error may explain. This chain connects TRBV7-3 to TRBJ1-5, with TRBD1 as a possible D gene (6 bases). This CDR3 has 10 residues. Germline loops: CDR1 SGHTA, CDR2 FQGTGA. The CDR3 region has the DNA TGTGCCAGCAGCCCAGGGGCAGAGGATTTT. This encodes CASSPGAEDF. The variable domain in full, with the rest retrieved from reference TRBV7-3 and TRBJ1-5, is GAGVSQTPSNKVTEKGKYVELRCDPISGHTALYWYRQSLGQGPEFLIYFQGTGAADDSGLPNDRFFAVRPEGSVSTLKIQRTERGDSAVYLCASSPGAEDFGDGTRLSIL.

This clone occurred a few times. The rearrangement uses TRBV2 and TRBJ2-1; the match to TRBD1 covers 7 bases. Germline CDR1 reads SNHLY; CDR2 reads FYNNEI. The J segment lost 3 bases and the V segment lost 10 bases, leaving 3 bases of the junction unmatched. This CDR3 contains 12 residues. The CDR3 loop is CATRDSYNEQFF. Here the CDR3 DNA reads TGTGCCACCCGGGACAGCTACAATGAGCAGTTCTTC.

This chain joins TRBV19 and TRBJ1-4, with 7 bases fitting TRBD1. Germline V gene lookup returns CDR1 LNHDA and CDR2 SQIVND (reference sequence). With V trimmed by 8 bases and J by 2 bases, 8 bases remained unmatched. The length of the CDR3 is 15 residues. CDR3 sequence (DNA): TGTGCCAGTTCCCCCGGGGACAGTACTAATGAAAAACTGTTTTTT. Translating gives CASSPGDSTNEKLFF.

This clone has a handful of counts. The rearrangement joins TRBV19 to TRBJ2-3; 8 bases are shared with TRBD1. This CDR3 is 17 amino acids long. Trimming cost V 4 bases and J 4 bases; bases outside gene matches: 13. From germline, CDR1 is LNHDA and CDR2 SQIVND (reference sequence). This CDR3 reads CASSKQWSGRGPDTQYF. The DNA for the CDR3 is TGTGCCAGTAGTAAACAGTGGTCGGGCAGGGGGCCAGATACGCAGTATTTT.

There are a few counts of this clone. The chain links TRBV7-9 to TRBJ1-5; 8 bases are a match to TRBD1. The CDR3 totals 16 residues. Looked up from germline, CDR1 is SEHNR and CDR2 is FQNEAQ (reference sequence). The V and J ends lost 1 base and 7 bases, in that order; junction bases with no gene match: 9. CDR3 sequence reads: CASSLDRGGLRQPQHF. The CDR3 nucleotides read TGTGCCAGCAGCTTAGACAGGGGGGGACTTCGGCAGCCCCAGCATTTT.

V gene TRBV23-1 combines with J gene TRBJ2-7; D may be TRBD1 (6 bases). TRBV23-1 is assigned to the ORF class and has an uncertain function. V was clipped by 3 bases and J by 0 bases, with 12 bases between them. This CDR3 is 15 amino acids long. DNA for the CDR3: TGCGCCAGCAGTCATCCCCTCAGGGGCTCCTACGAGCAGTACTTC. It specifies CASSHPLRGSYEQYF.

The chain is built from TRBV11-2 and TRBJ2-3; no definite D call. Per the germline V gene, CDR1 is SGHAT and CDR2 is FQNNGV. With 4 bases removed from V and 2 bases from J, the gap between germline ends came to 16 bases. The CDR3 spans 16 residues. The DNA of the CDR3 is TGTGCCAGCAGCTCCCCCGTCTGGGCCTTCACAGATACGCAGTATTTT. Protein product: CASSSPVWAFTDTQYF.

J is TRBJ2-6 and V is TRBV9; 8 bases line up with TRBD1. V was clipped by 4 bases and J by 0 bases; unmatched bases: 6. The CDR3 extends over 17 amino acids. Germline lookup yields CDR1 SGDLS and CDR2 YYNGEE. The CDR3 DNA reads TGTGCCAGCAGCCTTCGGACAGGGAGCTCTGGGGCCAACGTCCTGACTTTC. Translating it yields CASSLRTGSSGANVLTF.

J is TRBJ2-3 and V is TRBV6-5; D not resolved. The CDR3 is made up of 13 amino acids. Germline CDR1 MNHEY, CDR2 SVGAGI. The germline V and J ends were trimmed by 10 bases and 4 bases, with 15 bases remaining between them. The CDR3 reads CATMKRGADTQYF. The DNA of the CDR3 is TGTGCCACCATGAAACGCGGTGCAGATACGCAGTATTTT.

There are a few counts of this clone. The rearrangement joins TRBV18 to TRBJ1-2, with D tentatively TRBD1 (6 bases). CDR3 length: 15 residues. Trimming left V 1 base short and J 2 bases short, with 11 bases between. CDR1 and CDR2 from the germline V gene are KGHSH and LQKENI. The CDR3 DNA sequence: TGTGCCAGCTCACCACTCGGACAGCCCAACTATGGCTACACCTTC. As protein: CASSPLGQPNYGYTF.